This T cell receptor (beta chain) originates from a study of blood T cell repertoires in COVID-19. The CDR3 sequence is 15 residues long. Germline-derived CDR1 and CDR2 are GTSNPN and SVGIG (reference sequence). The J segment lost 2 bases and the V segment lost 7 bases, leaving 11 bases of the junction unmatched. Clones were read by immunoSEQ multiplex PCR, and TCRdb kept only the in-frame ones, dropping some. The sample has around 390,000 clones, about 83% seen once. The source of this sequence is a woman aged 45-65 years who had recovered from COVID-19. Material for sequencing was PBMCs or T cells enriched from blood (not recorded which). This sequence joins TRBV30 and TRBJ1-5, with 7 positions matching TRBD1. This CDR3 is CASSAKDRGNQPQHF. CDR3 sequence (DNA): TGTGCCTCGTCCGCGAAAGACAGGGGCAATCAGCCCCAGCATTTT. Drawing the rest from reference TRBV30 and TRBJ1-5, the complete variable domain is SQTIHQWPATLVQPVGSPLSLECTVEGTSNPNLYWYRQAAGRGLQLLFYSVGIGQISSEVPQNLSASRPQDRQFILSSKKLLLSDSGFYLCASSAKDRGNQPQHFGDGTRLSIL.